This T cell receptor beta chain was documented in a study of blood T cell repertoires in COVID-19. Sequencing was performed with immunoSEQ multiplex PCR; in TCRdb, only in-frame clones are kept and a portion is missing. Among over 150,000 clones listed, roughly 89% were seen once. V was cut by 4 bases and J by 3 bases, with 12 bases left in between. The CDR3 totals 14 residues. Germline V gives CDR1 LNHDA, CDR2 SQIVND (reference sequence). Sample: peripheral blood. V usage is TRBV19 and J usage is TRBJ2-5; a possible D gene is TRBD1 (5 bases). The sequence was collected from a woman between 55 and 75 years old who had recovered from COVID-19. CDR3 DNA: TGTGCCAGTAGTACCCAGGACAAGAAAGAGACCCAGTACTTC. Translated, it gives CASSTQDKKETQYF. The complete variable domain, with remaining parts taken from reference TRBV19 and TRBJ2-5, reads DGGITQSPKYLFRKEGQNVTLSCEQNLNHDAMYWYRQDPGQGLRLIYYSQIVNDFQKGDIAEGYSVSREKKESFPLTVTSAQKNPTAFYLCASSTQDKKETQYFGPGTRLLVL.